The 30 T cell receptor beta chains below were found in one sample sequenced in a study of blood T cell repertoires in COVID-19. Here immunoSEQ multiplex PCR was the method, and the copy in TCRdb shows in-frame clones only, minus some. The sample lists about 250,000 clones, 75% to 85% occurring once. Sequenced sample: PBMCs or T cells enriched from blood (not recorded which). Receptors originate from a woman aged 45-65 years with acute COVID-19.

This clone occurred once. V and J are TRBV28 and TRBJ2-2; D may be TRBD2 (5 bases). V dropped 4 bases and J dropped 4 bases, with 7 bases sitting between them. The CDR3 has 13 amino acids. Looked up from germline, CDR1 is MDHEN and CDR2 is SYDVKM. CDR3: CASSSGSTGELFF. The CDR3 coding sequence is TGTGCCAGCAGTTCTGGGAGCACCGGGGAGCTGTTTTTT.

The rearrangement links TRBV19 to TRBJ1-4, with 9 bases identical to TRBD1. The CDR3 has 15 amino acids. Germline lookup yields CDR1 LNHDA and CDR2 SQIVND (reference sequence). J was trimmed by 7 bases and V by 7 bases; bases with no gene match: 10. The CDR3 here is CASIRSGTGIEKLFF. The CDR3 region has the DNA TGTGCCAGTATTCGCAGCGGGACAGGGATTGAAAAACTGTTTTTT.

The chain has TRBV3-1 (or the pseudogene TRBV3-2) and TRBJ2-2; TRBD1 matches at 11 bases. The CDR3 extends over 18 amino acids. Germline assignment: CDR1 LGHDT and CDR2 YNNKEL (reference sequence). After removal of 4 bases from V and 2 bases from J, the junction contained 9 bases not matched to a gene. The CDR3 bases are TGTGCCAGCAGCCGTTTAAAAGGGACAGGGGGAAACACCGGGGAGCTGTTTTTT. Residues: CASSRLKGTGGNTGELFF.

The V and J genes are TRBV6-2 or TRBV6-3 and TRBJ2-3; D may be TRBD1 (6 bases). The length of the CDR3 is 17 residues. The V end was cut by 2 bases, the J end by 0 bases, with 15 bases between. Germline CDR1 MNHEY, CDR2 SVGEGT. The CDR3 sequence is CASSYGQGRQSTDTQYF. Written as DNA, the CDR3 is TGTGCCAGCAGTTACGGGCAGGGGCGTCAAAGCACAGATACGCAGTATTTT.

This clone has only one observation. J is TRBJ1-2 and V is TRBV27; 9 nucleotides agree with TRBD1. Germline lookup yields CDR1 MNHEY and CDR2 SMNVEV (reference sequence). The V and J ends lost 5 bases and 3 bases, in that order; junction bases with no gene match: 10. The CDR3 is 16 amino acids. The CDR3 DNA sequence: TGTGCCAGCAGTCCCCGACAGGGGGAAGGGGACTATGGCTACACCTTC. It specifies CASSPRQGEGDYGYTF.

This chain joins TRBV5-1 and TRBJ2-1, with D possibly TRBD1 on 5 matching bases. The CDR3 totals 16 residues. Per germline, CDR1 SGHRS and CDR2 YFSETQ. V gave up 0 bases and J gave up 5 bases, with 15 bases separating them. CDR3 DNA sequence: TGCGCCAGCAGCTTGGCCGACAGTCCTTCGAACAATGAGCAGTTCTTC. Translating it yields CASSLADSPSNNEQFF.

The chain is built from TRBV18 and TRBJ1-2, with TRBD1 as a possible D gene (6 bases). The CDR3 is 14 residues long. CDR1 is KGHSH, CDR2 LQKENI, per germline. V dropped 6 bases and J dropped 6 bases, with 17 bases sitting between them. This CDR3 is CASSPPSGGDGYTF. The CDR3 bases are TGTGCCAGCTCTCCTCCGTCGGGGGGCGATGGCTACACCTTC.

CDR3 sequence reads: CSVRGLGNTEAFF. The DNA of the CDR3 is TGCAGCGTTCGTGGACTTGGGAACACTGAAGCTTTCTTT. V gene TRBV29-1 combines with J gene TRBJ1-1, with D hard to call. CDR3 length: 13 residues. Between the trimmed V and J ends, which lost 5 bases and 1 base, there was a span of 11 bases. Germline values: CDR1 SQVTM, CDR2 ANQGSEA.

The V gene is TRBV7-3, the J gene TRBJ1-3; maybe TRBD1 (5 bases). The CDR3 runs to 14 residues. Trimming pared 6 bases from V and 0 bases from J, leaving 9 bases between. Germline-derived CDR1 and CDR2 are SGHTA and FQGTGA. In DNA, the CDR3 is TGTGCCAGCAGGCAGGGTTCCTCTGGAAACACCATATATTTT. Protein sequence: CASRQGSSGNTIYF.

J is TRBJ1-2 and V is TRBV18; 8 bases are shared with TRBD1. The CDR3 runs 16 residues. Trimming at V came to 3 bases and at J to 2 bases, leaving 8 bases not matched to a gene. Germline V gene lookup returns CDR1 KGHSH and CDR2 LQKENI. The CDR3 DNA reads as TGTGCCAGCTCACCGCGGACAGGGTGGTTCAACTATGGCTACACCTTC. Translation gives CASSPRTGWFNYGYTF.

V usage is TRBV11-3 and J usage is TRBJ2-1; D is possibly TRBD2 (6 bases). Germline CDR1 SGHNT, CDR2 YENEEA. V was clipped by 4 bases and J by 5 bases, with 15 bases between them. The CDR3 runs 15 residues. As DNA, the CDR3 is TGTGCCAGCAGCTCGACCGGACTAAGAGACAATGAGCAGTTCTTC. This gives the protein CASSSTGLRDNEQFF.

The genes are TRBV3-1 (or the pseudogene TRBV3-2) and TRBJ1-2, with 8 bases fitting TRBD1. The CDR3 contains 17 residues. J gave up 13 bases and V 1 base, and 20 bases lay outside the gene matches. Germline lookup yields CDR1 LGHDT and CDR2 YNNKEL (reference sequence). In DNA, the CDR3 is TGTGCCAGCAGCCAAGCGAGCTCTTCCTGGGACAGGCTGAAGAGCACCTTC. Its translation is CASSQASSSWDRLKSTF.

The chain recombines TRBV11-2 with TRBJ1-6; 9 nucleotides align to TRBD1. The CDR3 is 17 residues long. CDR1 is SGHAT and CDR2 is FQNNGV in the germline V gene. The J segment lost 7 bases and the V segment lost 5 bases, leaving 12 bases of the junction unmatched. The CDR3 here is CASSLFPGQGRNSPLHF. CDR3 in DNA: TGTGCCAGCAGCCTATTCCCGGGACAGGGAAGAAATTCACCCCTCCACTTT.

V usage is TRBV3-1 (or the pseudogene TRBV3-2) and J usage is TRBJ1-6; weak D call: TRBD1 (6 bases). The CDR3 extends over 14 amino acids. Germline V gives CDR1 LGHDT, CDR2 YNNKEL (reference sequence). Trimming left V 1 base short and J 11 bases short, with 12 bases between. CDR3 nucleotides: TGTGCCAGCAGCCAAGGGCAGGGGCCGACACCCCTCCACTTT. It is translated as CASSQGQGPTPLHF.

V usage is TRBV4-3 and J usage is TRBJ1-2; D might be TRBD1 (5 bases). This CDR3 is built from 14 residues. Germline CDR1 reads LGHNA; CDR2 reads YSLEER. V shed 0 bases and J shed 1 base, with 6 bases lying between them. The CDR3 is CASSQEDNNYGYTF. In DNA form, the CDR3 reads TGCGCCAGCAGCCAAGAGGACAATAACTATGGCTACACCTTC.

This sequence joins TRBV9 and TRBJ1-1; D not certain. V lost 3 bases, J lost 4 bases, and 13 bases lay in between. Germline-derived CDR1 and CDR2 are SGDLS and YYNGEE. The CDR3 runs 14 residues. The CDR3 DNA reads TGTGCCAGCAGCGGAGACCGGGTGGGCACTGAAGCTTTCTTT. This encodes CASSGDRVGTEAFF.

This chain links TRBV5-1 with TRBJ2-7; the match to TRBD1 covers 9 bases. CDR3 size: 14 residues. The trim removed 0 bases at V and 2 bases at J, leaving 0 bases unmatched. Germline V CDR1 and CDR2: SGHRS, YFSETQ. Here the CDR3 reads CASSLGQGAYEQYF. The CDR3 DNA sequence: TGCGCCAGCAGCTTGGGACAGGGGGCCTACGAGCAGTACTTC.

The chain is built from TRBV5-1 and TRBJ1-3; D uncertain. CDR3 size: 16 residues. CDR1 SGHRS and CDR2 YFSETQ come from the germline V gene. Between the trimmed V and J ends, which lost 4 bases and 2 bases, there was a span of 16 bases. In nucleotides, the CDR3 is TGCGCCAGCAGCCAGGCAGCCTTAGACGCTGGAAACACCATATATTTT. As protein: CASSQAALDAGNTIYF.

The gene calls are TRBV18 and TRBJ1-2; a weak D match, TRBD1 (6 bases). The V gene's germline CDR1 is KGHSH and CDR2 LQKENI. V lost 3 bases and J lost 6, with 11 bases in between. CDR3 length: 13 amino acids. CDR3 loop: CASSPNTGNGYTF. The CDR3 nucleotides are TGTGCCAGCTCACCGAACACAGGGAATGGCTACACCTTC.

This clone was seen just once. This rearrangement joins TRBV13 to TRBJ2-4; 9 positions agree with TRBD1. Germline loops: CDR1 PRHDT, CDR2 FYEKMQ (reference sequence). The CDR3 is 15 amino acids. The junction had 8 bases not matched to a gene; V was cut back by 5 bases and J by 6 bases. In nucleotides, the CDR3 is TGTGCCAGCAGCCGGACAGGGGACGGGGGAAACATTCAGTACTTC. Protein product: CASSRTGDGGNIQYF.

This chain links TRBV30 with TRBJ2-5, with 9 bases that match TRBD2. This CDR3 region has 13 residues. After removal of 4 bases from V and 1 base from J, the junction contained 1 base not matched to a gene. Germline CDR1 and CDR2: GTSNPN and SVGIG (reference sequence). The CDR3 sequence is CAWTLAGQETQYF. The CDR3 region has the DNA TGTGCCTGGACACTAGCGGGCCAAGAGACCCAGTACTTC.

This clone was counted a few times. This rearrangement joins TRBV11-2 to TRBJ1-2; 8 bases agree with TRBD1. In germline, CDR1 is SGHAT, CDR2 FQNNGV. The CDR3 covers 15 residues. V shed 0 bases, J shed 2 bases, and the junction held 2 bases outside the gene matches. The CDR3 DNA is TGTGCCAGCAGCTTAGAGCGGACAGGGAACTATGGCTACACCTTC. Protein sequence: CASSLERTGNYGYTF.

The J gene is TRBJ1-4, the V gene TRBV30; unclear D gene. With 5 bases removed from V and 8 bases from J, the gap between germline ends came to 12 bases. This CDR3 has 12 residues. The germline gives CDR1 GTSNPN, CDR2 SVGIG (reference sequence). CDR3 residues: CAWGLGGEKLFF. Written as DNA, the CDR3 is TGTGCCTGGGGTCTTGGAGGGGAAAAACTGTTTTTT.

V usage is TRBV7-6 and J usage is TRBJ2-5; 11 positions agree with TRBD2. Trimming at V came to 1 base and at J to 4 bases, leaving 5 bases not matched to a gene. The CDR3 loop spans 16 amino acids. CDR1 and CDR2 from the germline V gene are SGHVS and FNYEAQ. The CDR3 DNA sequence: TGTGCCAGCAGCTTAGGTAGCGGGGGGGCCGCAGAGACCCAGTACTTC. Translated, it gives CASSLGSGGAAETQYF.

The J gene is TRBJ1-4, the V gene TRBV6-5; tentative D call: TRBD1 (5 bases). This CDR3 is 14 amino acids long. With 2 bases removed from V and 7 bases from J, the gap between germline ends came to 11 bases. The germline V gene has CDR1 MNHEY and CDR2 SVGAGI. The CDR3 DNA sequence: TGTGCCAGCAGTTACCTGGGGGGTAGTGAAAAACTGTTTTTT. Its protein product is CASSYLGGSEKLFF.

To note about this clone: The sample carries other DNA sequences with the same CDR3. The rearrangement links TRBV11-1 to TRBJ1-1; 7 bases agree with TRBD1. V trimming: 2 bases; J trimming: 1 base; junction bases outside the gene matches: 4. Germline V CDR1 and CDR2: SGHAT, FQDESV (reference sequence). The CDR3 runs to 15 residues. CDR3 loop: CASSLSGGRNTEAFF. Here the CDR3 DNA reads TGTGCCAGCAGCTTATCAGGGGGGCGGAACACTGAAGCTTTCTTT.

As concerns this clone: One end of the junction varies from germline; a read error may be responsible. The genes are TRBV7-2 and TRBJ2-2; 11 bases map to TRBD2. The CDR3 length is 15 residues. The germline V gene encodes CDR1 SGHTA and CDR2 FQGNSA. CDR3 sequence: CASNLAGGPTGELFF. CDR3 sequence (DNA): TGTGCCAGCAACTTAGCGGGGGGGCCCACCGGGGAGCTGTTTTTT.

The chain couples TRBV7-2 to TRBJ1-4; 9 bases match TRBD1. With V trimmed by 5 bases and J by 6 bases, 10 bases remained unmatched. The germline V gene encodes CDR1 SGHTA and CDR2 FQGNSA. The CDR3 loop spans 16 amino acids. CDR3 amino acids: CASSLRWGQGDEKLFF. In nucleotides, the CDR3 is TGTGCCAGCAGCCTCCGCTGGGGACAGGGAGATGAAAAACTGTTTTTT.

The chain carries TRBV11-3 and TRBJ2-1; 9 bases match TRBD2. CDR3 length equals 16 residues. V lost 0 bases, J lost 7 bases, and 7 bases stayed unmatched. CDR1 and CDR2 from the germline V gene are SGHNT and YENEEA. CDR3 in DNA: TGTGCCAGCAGCTTAGATGGAGCGGGGGGAAGAAATGAGCAGTTCTTC. Translated: CASSLDGAGGRNEQFF.

V and J are TRBV6-5 and TRBJ1-1, with no clear D. Germline V gene data show CDR1 as MNHEY and CDR2 as SVGAGI. The V gene lost 7 bases and the J gene lost 0 bases, with 15 bases spanning the gap. The CDR3 has 15 amino acids. CDR3 sequence reads: CASISQAGMNTEAFF. CDR3 nucleotides: TGTGCCAGCATCTCGCAGGCTGGAATGAACACTGAAGCTTTCTTT.